This T cell receptor (beta chain) emerged from a study of blood T cells in healthy people across ages (dated by TCRdb to 2015 to 2017). About the full investigation: In model experiments, template switching captured roughly one uniquely barcoded TCR beta cDNA molecule for every two T cells. The study measured age-related changes in TCR beta repertoire diversity using deep sequencing normalized with unique cDNA molecular identifiers. Donors were grouped into four age groups: young (average roughly 15 years), middle-aged (about 40), aged (roughly 67) and long-lived (approximately 75). To avoid experimental bias, donors of different ages were distributed randomly across sequencing lanes. The study analyzed two additional independent replicas of 1 million unique cDNA reads from the same blood draw for two donors, one aged 18 to 30 and one aged 80 or older.

The investigation overall reported the following: Estimates of total diversity based on one million sequenced T cells were regarded as lower bounds and as underestimates. Compared with the aged group, more naive CD4+ T cells, fewer expanded clones and increased TCR diversity were shown by the long-lived group, suggesting age selection. Observed TCR beta diversity per million T cells fell roughly linearly with age, and a significant reduction was already apparent by age approximately 41. A strong correlation was found between observed TCR beta diversity and the percentage of naive T cells measured by flow cytometry. Because profiling used bulk unsorted PBMCs, naive and antigen-experienced compartments could not be compared conclusively. Donor CMV infection status was unknown, potentially confounding age-related changes in expanded clonotypes.

The roughly 39 donors, aged 6 to 90 years, were systemically healthy Caucasian individuals from Russia. Each donor gave approximately 9.3 milliliters of peripheral blood, collected into EDTA-treated Vacutainer tubes. Ficoll-Paque density-gradient centrifugation was used to isolate PBMCs, with at least 7 million obtained per sample. Trizol reagent was used to extract total RNA from PBMCs, with at least 6 micrograms per sample. Naive CD45RAhigh/CD27high T cell percentages were measured by flow cytometry on a PBMC aliquot from every donor. In regard to this clonotype: No antigen is known for it. No base-level quality is on record; no much larger clone is a single base apart.

As encoded in the germline V gene (reference sequence), CDR1 is DFQATT while CDR2 is SNEGSKA. For this chain, trimming is 0 bases at the V end and 0 bases at the J end, and the number of junction bases without a gene match is 13. The CDR3, from cysteine to phenylalanine, totals 18 residues. Here the CDR3 DNA is all that survives: 54 bases in frame from base 1. The receptor library was made with 5' RACE. Instrument used: Illumina HiSeq 2500. The second PCR ran for about 7 to 11 cycles and used a J-beta primer mix along with a sample-barcoded 5' primer. A unique molecular identifier was introduced onto each TCR beta cDNA molecule by a template-switch 5' adaptor carrying 12 random nucleotides. Each sample yielded at least 2.5 million CDR3-containing paired-end reads. First-strand cDNA synthesis was performed from all RNA using the Mint cDNA synthesis kit, with priming by a TRBC-specific oligonucleotide. Following uracil-DNA glycosylase treatment, all cDNA underwent a first 18-cycle PCR with the universal primers M1SS and BC2_uni_R. The source study handled its data this way. Normalization of each sample was performed by random selection of 1 million high-quality reads, each carrying a distinct molecular identifier. Reads with shared molecular identifiers were discarded instead of being binned into consensus sequences. MiTCR, run with a Q25 quality threshold and the strictest error-elimination algorithm, handled CDR3 identification, clonotype clustering and error correction. A nonparametric unseen species model using Euler transformation provided a lower-bound estimate of total TCR beta diversity. In TCRdb, the public reads were trimmed at Q25 with fastp and aligned with MiXCR, with productive beta chains retained. Each record represents a unique CDR3 protein, reported with the most common genes and DNA among its rows. It is TCRdb's table, rather than the study itself, that gives the V and J calls and clone size. The sample profile shows roughly 800,000 distinct CDR3 sequences; about three fifths of them were found once. The ten largest make up 22% of the sample.

The chain couples TRBV20-1 to TRBJ1-1, with 7 junctional bases fitting TRBD1. The source material was blood. The source of this sequence is a man aged 25 to 45 in good health. The CDR3 protein is CSARDVVGGLVMNTEAFF. At the DNA level, the sequence is TGCAGTGCTAGAGATGTAGTAGGGGGCCTGGTCATGAACACTGAAGCTTTCTTT.